This T cell receptor beta chain was sequenced for a study of radiotherapy plus CTLA-4 blockade in lung cancer. Some clones are missing from TCRdb's copy, which holds only in-frame ones; the method was immunoSEQ multiplex PCR. The sample lists about 40,000 clones, just over 85% occurring once. Between the trimmed V and J ends, which lost 6 bases and 2 bases, there was a span of 20 bases. Germline assignment: CDR1 MDHEN and CDR2 SYDVKM. This CDR3 has 16 residues. Study-level results: In blood, early T cell clone dynamics reportedly predicted response best, together with interferon-beta.

Remarks on this clone: Its antigen is not identified.

V and J are TRBV28 and TRBJ2-7, with no clear D. The receptor was derived from a human donor with non-small cell lung cancer whose response to radiotherapy plus ipilimumab could not be evaluated. Here the sequenced sample was peripheral blood, taken from a patient treated with radiotherapy plus ipilimumab. DNA for the CDR3: TGTGCCAGCAGCACACACCGACTGACCCAGCCCTACGAGCAGTACTTC. Its protein is CASSTHRLTQPYEQYF.